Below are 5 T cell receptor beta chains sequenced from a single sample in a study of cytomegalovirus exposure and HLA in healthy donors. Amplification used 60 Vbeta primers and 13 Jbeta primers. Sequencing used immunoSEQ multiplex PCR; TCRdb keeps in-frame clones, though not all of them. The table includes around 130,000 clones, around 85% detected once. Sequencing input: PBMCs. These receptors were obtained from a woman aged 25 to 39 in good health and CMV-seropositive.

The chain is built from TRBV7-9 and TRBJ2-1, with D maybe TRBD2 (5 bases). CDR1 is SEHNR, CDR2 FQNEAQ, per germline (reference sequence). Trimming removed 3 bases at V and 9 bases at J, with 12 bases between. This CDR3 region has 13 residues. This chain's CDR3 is CASSFGMKSEQFF. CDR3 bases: TGTGCCAGCAGCTTCGGGATGAAGAGTGAGCAGTTCTTC.

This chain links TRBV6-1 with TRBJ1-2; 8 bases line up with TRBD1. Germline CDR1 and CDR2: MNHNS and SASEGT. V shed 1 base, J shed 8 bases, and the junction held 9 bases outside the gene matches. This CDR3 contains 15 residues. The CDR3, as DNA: TGTGCCAGCAGTGAAGATGGGGCAGGGGGCGTCGGCTACACCTTC. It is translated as CASSEDGAGGVGYTF.

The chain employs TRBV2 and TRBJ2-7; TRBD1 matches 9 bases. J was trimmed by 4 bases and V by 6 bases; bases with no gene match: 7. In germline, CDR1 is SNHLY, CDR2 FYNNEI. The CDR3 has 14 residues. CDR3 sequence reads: CASRDRQGVYEQYF. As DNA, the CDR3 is TGTGCCAGCAGAGATAGACAGGGGGTATACGAGCAGTACTTC.

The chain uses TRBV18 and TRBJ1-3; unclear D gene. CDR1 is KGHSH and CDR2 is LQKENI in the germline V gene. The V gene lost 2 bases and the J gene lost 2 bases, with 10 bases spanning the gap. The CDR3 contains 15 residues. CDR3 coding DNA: TGTGCCAGCTCACCAAAAGGGAGAACTGGAAACACCATATATTTT. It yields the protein CASSPKGRTGNTIYF.

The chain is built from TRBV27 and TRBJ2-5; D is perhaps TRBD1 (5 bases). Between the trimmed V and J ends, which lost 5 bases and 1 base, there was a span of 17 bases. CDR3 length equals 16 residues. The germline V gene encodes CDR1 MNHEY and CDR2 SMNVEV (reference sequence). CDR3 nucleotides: TGTGCCAGCAGTCCGTTGCGTGGGGCGGCCCAAGAGACCCAGTACTTC. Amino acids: CASSPLRGAAQETQYF.